The T cell receptor beta chain under discussion was sequenced for a study of T cells in Graves' hyperthyroidism and ophthalmopathy (dated by TCRdb to between 2018 and 2020). At the level of the whole study: Peripheral blood was sampled at the time of initial diagnosis, prior to any treatment. TCR Vbeta CDR3 sequencing of approximately 140 peripheral blood samples (fewer than 45 ophthalmopathy, over 70 hyperthyroidism and roughly 17 progressor patients) is reported in the paper. A discovery cohort of roughly 100 patients, fewer than 50 with Graves' ophthalmopathy and 55 to 65 with stable Graves' hyperthyroidism, was used to find distinguishing TCR V-J signatures. Prospective prediction of ophthalmopathy was tested in an independent validation cohort of 18 hyperthyroidism patients and 17 patients who later progressed to ophthalmopathy. The 100 discovery patients were divided at random into training and test sets in a 7:3 ratio. The study also compared thyroid tissue and blood T-cell repertoires from a handful of Graves' hyperthyroidism patients. After blood sampling, hyperthyroidism patients were treated with methimazole at a starting dose of 30 mg daily, and ophthalmopathy patients were treated with high-dose intravenous methylprednisolone.

Broader findings and caveats from the paper: A model built on a 13 V-J signature distinguished ophthalmopathy from stable hyperthyroidism, reaching over 85% sensitivity and around 81% specificity in cross-validation and 80%/75% in testing. During validation, the model predicted progression to ophthalmopathy a median of approximately 6 months ahead of onset, with almost 71% sensitivity and about 75% specificity. Blood samples also contained most of the expanded thyroid clonotypes (frequency above 0.001), which suggests that blood repertoires may reflect thyroid immune responses. No statistical method was used to fix the sample size in advance, and group allocation was not hidden from the investigators.

The TCR beta CDR3 regions were amplified from the RNA transcripts. The first round of RT-PCR for the TCR CDR3 was performed with the HTBI primer set and the Qiagen OneStep RT-PCR kit. Libraries were constructed in a second round of multiplex PCR, after which size selection and purification were carried out. Paired-end sequencing of the libraries was performed with 100 bp reads on an Illumina HiSeq2000. Concerning the study's data processing: SOAPnuke was used to process the raw data, with reads discarded if the reads contained adapters or uncalled bases, had a mean Phred below 15, or lacked an exact constant-primer or identifier match. High-quality paired reads were merged with COPE v1.2.5, and unique nucleotide sequences were defined as clonotypes. MiTCR v1.1 was used to align the clonotypes against IMGT TRBV, TRBD and TRBJ reference segments. The analysis included only V-J combinations with a frequency above 0.0001, which together covered around 99% of the repertoires. A TCS score was defined as the ratio between F50 (clonal expansion) and ExV (chaos), using BLOSUM62-based TCRdist between CDR3 peptides within each V-J. Welch's t-statistics and random forest reduced around 550 V-J features to roughly 13, which were used in a naive Bayes classifier (R e1071). TCRdb trimmed public reads at Q25 via fastp, called clones via MiXCR and kept in-frame beta chains. When rows share a CDR3 protein, they turn into one entry using the most common DNA and genes. These V and J calls derive from TCRdb rather than the authors' analysis. The sample table contains a few hundred thousand distinct CDR3 sequences; only one count was recorded for about 17% of them. In total, the top ten clones hold roughly 44% of the sample.

Stable Graves' hyperthyroidism was defined as no progression to ophthalmopathy during 18 months of follow-up. Hyperthyroidism patients were newly diagnosed, with disease duration under 2 months, and aged 18 to 65 years. Patients with uncontrolled infections, other autoimmune diseases, pregnancy or lactation were excluded. Diagnoses were based on clinical symptoms, serum thyroxine and TRAb, thyroid ultrasound and orbital computed tomography. Ficoll-Paque density gradient centrifugation was used to isolate PBMCs from around 9.1 ml of fresh peripheral blood. Trizol reagent was used to extract total RNA, and RNA quality was then checked on an Agilent 2100 Bioanalyzer. From cysteine to phenylalanine, the CDR3 is 14 amino acids long. The only DNA kept is the CDR3, 42 bases in frame from the first base. At the junction V is shortened by 5 bases and J by 5 bases, with 15 bases in between. The germline V gene sets CDR1 to SNHLY and CDR2 to FYNNEI.

With regard to this clonotype: It has no known antigen specificity. No quality values exist for individual bases; no much larger clone is one base distant.

Here the chain combines TRBV2 and TRBJ2-5; TRBD2 is a possible D gene, resting on 6 matching bases. Sequenced material: blood. The TCR originated in a man aged 35 to 55 with Graves' hyperthyroidism. In nucleotides, the sequence is TGTGCCAGCAGTCTAAATAGGGCGGGGGAGACCCAGTACTTC. Translated, it reads CASSLNRAGETQYF.